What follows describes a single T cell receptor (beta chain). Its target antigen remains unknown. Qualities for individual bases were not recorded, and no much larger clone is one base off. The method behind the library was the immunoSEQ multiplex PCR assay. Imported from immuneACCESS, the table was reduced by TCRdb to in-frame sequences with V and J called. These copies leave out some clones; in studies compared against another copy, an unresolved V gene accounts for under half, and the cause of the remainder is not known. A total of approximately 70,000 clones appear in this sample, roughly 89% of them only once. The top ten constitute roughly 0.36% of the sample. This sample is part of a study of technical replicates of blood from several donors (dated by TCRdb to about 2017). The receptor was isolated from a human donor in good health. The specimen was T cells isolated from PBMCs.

CDR3 reads: CASSLGVGTETNYGYTF. DNA sequence: TGTGCCAGCAGCTTAGGGGTCGGCACAGAAACTAACTATGGCTACACCTTC. The sequence joins TRBV7-9 to TRBJ1-2, with the identity of the D gene unclear. Between the V and J ends, shortened by 1 base and 0 bases respectively, the junction contains 15 bases. As encoded in the germline V gene (reference sequence), CDR1 is SEHNR while CDR2 is FQNEAQ. The CDR3 goes from the cysteine to the phenylalanine over 17 residues. The retained sequence is limited to the CDR3, 51 bases, with the frame set at the first base.